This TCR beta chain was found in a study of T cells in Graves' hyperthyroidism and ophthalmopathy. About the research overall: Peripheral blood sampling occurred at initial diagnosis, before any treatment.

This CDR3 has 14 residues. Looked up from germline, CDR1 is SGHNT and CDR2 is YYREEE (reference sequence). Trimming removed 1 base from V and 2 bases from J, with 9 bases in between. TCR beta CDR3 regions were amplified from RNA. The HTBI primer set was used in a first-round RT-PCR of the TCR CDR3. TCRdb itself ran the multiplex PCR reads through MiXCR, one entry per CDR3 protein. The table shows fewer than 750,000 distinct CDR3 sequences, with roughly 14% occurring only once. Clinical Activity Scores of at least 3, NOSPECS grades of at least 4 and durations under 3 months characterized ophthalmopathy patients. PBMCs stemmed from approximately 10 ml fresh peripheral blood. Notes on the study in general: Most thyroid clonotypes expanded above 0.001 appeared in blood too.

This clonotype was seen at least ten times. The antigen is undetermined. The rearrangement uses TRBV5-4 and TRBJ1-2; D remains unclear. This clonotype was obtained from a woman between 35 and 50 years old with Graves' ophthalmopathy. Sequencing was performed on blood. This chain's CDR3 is CASSLWVGNYGYTF. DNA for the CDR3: TGTGCCAGCAGCTTGTGGGTGGGGAACTATGGCTACACCTTC. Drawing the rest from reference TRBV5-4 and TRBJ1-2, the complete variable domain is ETGVTQSPTHLIKTRGQQVTLRCSSQSGHNTVSWYQQALGQGPQFIFQYYREEENGRGNFPPRFSGLQFPNYSSELNVNALELDDSALYLCASSLWVGNYGYTFGSGTRLTVV.